Listed below are T cell receptor beta chains from one sample, sequenced in a study of cytomegalovirus exposure and HLA in healthy donors. Using immunoSEQ multiplex PCR, the repertoire was profiled, and TCRdb retains in-frame clones only, with some absent. The repertoire holds approximately 100,000 clones, with 70% to 85% as singletons. The specimen sequenced was PBMCs. The receptor source for this set is a man in his forties in good health and CMV-seropositive. Each CDR3 is given with its conserved first and last residue. A D gene is named only where the DNA matches it firmly. Not every row has a clone size; where given, it reads once, few, many or a size class.

NA | TRBJ2-7 | TRBD1 | TRBV5-4 | TGTGCCAGCAGCCCCAGACAGGGGGTCTACGAGCAGTACTTC | CASSPRQGVYEQYF
NA | TRBJ2-2 | TRBD2 | TRBV5-4 | TGTGCCAGCACTCTAGCGGGGGGTAGAACCGGGGAGCTGTTTTTT | CASTLAGGRTGELFF
many | TRBJ2-7 | TRBD1 | TRBV5-4 | TGTGCCAGCAGCTTTGACAGGGCCGGGGAGCAGTACTTC | CASSFDRAGEQYF
once | TRBJ2-5 | NA | TRBV7-2 | TGTGCCAGCAGCTTAACGGGTAGACGGCACGAAGAGACCCAGTACTTC | CASSLTGRRHEETQYF
NA | TRBJ1-1 | NA | TRBV18 | TGTGCCAGCTCATCGGACACAACCGGCCGGGTTCCGTTATACACTGAAGCTTTCTTT | CASSSDTTGRVPLYTEAFF
NA | TRBJ1-4 | TRBD1 | TRBV9 | TGTGCCAGCAGCACGGACAGGAGTAATGAAAAACTGTTTTTT | CASSTDRSNEKLFF
NA | TRBJ1-2 | TRBD1 | TRBV15 | TGTGCCACCAGCAGAGACGGACAGGCGCATGGCTACACCTTC | CATSRDGQAHGYTF
NA | TRBJ2-7 | NA | TRBV6-9 | TGTGCCAGCAGACCCCGAGAGGAACAGGGCTTCTTTGACGTACGAGGGCCCTACGAGCAGTACTTC | CASRPREEQGFFDVRGPYEQYF
NA | TRBJ2-3 | TRBD2 | TRBV4-1 | TGCGCCAGCAGCCAGCTAGCGGGGAGCTCAGATACGCAGTATTTT | CASSQLAGSSDTQYF
NA | TRBJ1-2 | TRBD1 | TRBV5-1 | TGCGCCAGCTCTCCGGGACAGGTCGACTATGGCTACACCTTC | CASSPGQVDYGYTF
NA | TRBJ1-1 | TRBD1 | TRBV20-1 | TGCAGTGCTGCAGGGGGCACTGAAGCTTTCTTT | CSAAGGTEAFF
NA | TRBJ1-1 | TRBD1 | TRBV19 | TGTGCCAGTAGTTCTCCGGACAGGGTCCCCTCTGAAGCTTTCTTT | CASSSPDRVPSEAFF
NA | TRBJ2-5 | TRBD1 | TRBV5-1 | TGCGCCAGCAGCTTGGGGGACAGGGTGCAGGAGACCCAGTACTTC | CASSLGDRVQETQYF
NA | TRBJ1-6 | TRBD1 | TRBV4-1 | TGCGCCAGCAGACTAATGACAGGGGGAGATTCACCCCTCCACTTT | CASRLMTGGDSPLHF
NA | TRBJ2-2 | NA | TRBV11-3 | TGTGCCAGCAGCTTAGGCGGGACGGTCGGTCCCGGGGAGCTGTTTTTT | CASSLGGTVGPGELFF
NA | TRBJ1-4 | NA | TRBV4-1 | TGCGCCAGCAGCCAAGATGGGGGAGGGGAAGGTTGGAATGAAAAACTGTTTTTT | CASSQDGGGEGWNEKLFF
NA | TRBJ2-6 | NA | TRBV7-2 | TGTGCCAGCAGCTTACAGGGGCTACTTACTCTCTCTGGGGCCAACGTCCTGACTTTC | CASSLQGLLTLSGANVLTF
NA | TRBJ2-3 | NA | TRBV5-6 | TGTGCCAGCAGCTTGCAGGGCCCAGATACGCAGTATTTT | CASSLQGPDTQYF
NA | TRBJ1-2 | TRBD1 | TRBV27 | TGTGCCAGCAGTTCAGGGACAGGGGGAAACTATGGCTACACCTTC | CASSSGTGGNYGYTF
NA | TRBJ2-1 | NA | TRBV5-8 | TGTGCCAGCAGCTCAGGGGACCTGGTGAAATGGGAGCAGTTCTTC | CASSSGDLVKWEQFF
once | TRBJ2-7 | NA | TRBV6-5 | TGTGCCAGCACCTCCGGGCCCGGGGGCGAGCAGTACTTC | CASTSGPGGEQYF
few | TRBJ2-2 | TRBD1 | TRBV29-1 | TGCAGCGTTGATGGACAGGGATACACCGGGGAGCTGTTTTTT | CSVDGQGYTGELFF
NA | TRBJ2-2 | NA | TRBV18 | TGTGCCAGCTCACCTAGGGGATCGGGCACCGGGGAGCTGTTTTTT | CASSPRGSGTGELFF
NA | TRBJ1-2 | TRBD1 | TRBV18 | TGTGCCAGCTCACCCAGGGGGCGCGGCTGTGTGGCCTATGGCTACACCTTC | CASSPRGRGCVAYGYTF
NA | TRBJ2-1 | TRBD2 | TRBV18 | TGTGCCAGCTCTCCCCCAGGCGGCGGGGGGATGAATGAGCAGTTCTTC | CASSPPGGGGMNEQFF
NA | TRBJ1-6 | NA | TRBV5-4 | TGTGCCAGCAACACCCAGGGCGGTAATTCACCCCTCCACTTT | CASNTQGGNSPLHF
NA | TRBJ2-1 | TRBD2 | TRBV7-9 | TGTGCCAGCGGACTAGCGGGGGGACTCTCCTACAATGAGCAGTTCTTC | CASGLAGGLSYNEQFF
NA | TRBJ2-1 | TRBD2 | TRBV4-2 | TGTGCCAGCAGCCTGGCCAGTAGCGGGGGGGCCGTGAATGAGCAGTTCTTC | CASSLASSGGAVNEQFF
NA | TRBJ1-1 | NA | TRBV25-1 | TGTGCCAGCAGGGAGGCGGGGAGCCGCGGCACTGAAGCTTTCTTT | CASREAGSRGTEAFF
NA | TRBJ2-5 | NA | TRBV6-5 | TGTGCCAGCGGGAGGGGGTACAGGGTAGAGACCCAGTACTTC | CASGRGYRVETQYF
NA | TRBJ2-1 | TRBD1 | TRBV5-4 | TGTGCCAGCAGCTTCCCCGGGGACAGCTACAATGAGCAGTTCTTC | CASSFPGDSYNEQFF